These 20 T cell receptor beta chains came from one sample sequenced in a study of T-cell reconstitution after alpha-beta-depleted transplantation in children. Molecular barcoding with unique molecular identifiers was used for the TCRbeta library. TCRdb used MiXCR to reprocess the PCR reads, holding one entry per CDR3 protein. The sample shows 580,000 or so distinct CDR3 sequences, approximately 22% of them seen only once. The sequences come from PBMCs, mostly from graft donor cells, collected 360 days after TCRalphabeta/CD19-depleted stem cell transplant. The receptors derive from a boy under two years old who had a stem cell transplant for acute myeloid leukemia, so the T cells may come from the graft donor.

Only a few counts were recorded for this clonotype. The V gene is TRBV30, the J gene TRBJ2-5, with 8 nucleotides matching TRBD2. V gave up 5 bases and J gave up 5 bases; unmatched junction bases: 10. This CDR3 region has 14 residues. Per germline, CDR1 GTSNPN and CDR2 SVGIG (reference sequence). CDR3 in DNA: TGTGCCTGGTCGCTACACTCGGGAGGGGAGACCCAGTACTTC. Translation: CAWSLHSGGETQYF.

The chain links TRBV21-1 to TRBJ2-5; TRBD1 is the table's D call, not checked against the DNA. TRBV21-1 is an annotated pseudogene. This CDR3 comprises 14 residues. The CDR3 reads CASSPQWHQETQYF. For the CDR3, the DNA is TGTGCCAGCTCCCCTCAATGGCACCAAGAGACCCAGTACTTC.

The chain has TRBV4-2 and TRBJ1-6, with TRBD1 identical over 7 bases. J gave up 6 bases and V 1 base, and 12 bases lay outside the gene matches. The CDR3 runs to 18 residues. From germline, CDR1 is LGHNA and CDR2 YNFKEQ. The CDR3 DNA reads TGTGCCAGCAGCCAAGGGGGGACCAGGGGGTCTTCTAATTCACCCCTCCACTTT. Amino acids: CASSQGGTRGSSNSPLHF.

This clonotype was counted at least ten times. The chain is built from TRBV12-3 or TRBV12-4 and TRBJ2-1, with TRBD1 as a possible D gene (5 bases). Deletions cut 3 bases from V and 6 bases from J, with 9 bases between. This CDR3 has 13 residues. CDR3 loop: CASSLPGINEQFF. The CDR3 DNA follows: TGTGCCAGCAGTTTGCCAGGGATCAATGAGCAGTTCTTC.

The chain links TRBV12-3 or TRBV12-4 to TRBJ2-2; D is ambiguous. This CDR3 is 13 amino acids long. The ends were cut back, 6 bases at V and 0 bases at J, with 5 bases in the middle. This chain's CDR3 is CASRTPNTGELFF. The DNA of the CDR3 is TGTGCCAGCAGGACTCCGAACACCGGGGAGCTGTTTTTT.

V gene TRBV7-9 combines with J gene TRBJ2-2, with TRBD1 as a possible D gene (5 bases). There are 14 residues in the CDR3. CDR1 is SEHNR, CDR2 FQNEAQ, per germline (reference sequence). Trimming took off 0 bases at V and 7 bases at J, with 9 bases between the two ends. The DNA for the CDR3 is TGTGCCAGCAGCTTAGCCCCGCAGGGCGGGGAGCTGTTTTTT. Its protein product is CASSLAPQGGELFF.

This clonotype came up a few times. The chain carries TRBV29-1 and TRBJ2-1; D possibly matches TRBD1 or TRBD2 (6 bases each). Germline V lookup: CDR1 SQVTM, CDR2 ANQGSEA. This CDR3 is 14 amino acids long. Trimming left V 1 base short and J 6 bases short, with 13 bases between. The CDR3: CSVEAGAGGNEQFF. CDR3 in DNA: TGCAGCGTTGAAGCGGGGGCAGGCGGCAATGAGCAGTTCTTC.

This clonotype was seen more than once but under ten times. CDR3: CASSLRGWSTEAFF. CDR3 coding DNA: TGTGCCAGCAGTTTACGGGGTTGGAGCACTGAAGCTTTCTTT. This sequence joins TRBV12-3 or TRBV12-4 and TRBJ1-1; the D is unclear. The CDR3 runs to 14 residues. V lost 2 bases, J lost 4 bases, and 11 bases lay in between.

This clonotype was seen more than once but under ten times. The chain employs TRBV12-3 or TRBV12-4 and TRBJ1-5; D not certain. This CDR3 is 13 amino acids long. Trimming removed 0 bases from V and 9 bases from J, with 9 bases in between. CDR3 amino acids: CASSLANPRPQHF. The CDR3 nucleotides read TGTGCCAGCAGTTTAGCCAATCCCCGGCCCCAGCATTTT.

In this sample, this clonotype turned up a few times. The genes are TRBV12-3 or TRBV12-4 and TRBJ2-1, with D possibly called TRBD1 or TRBD2 (5 bases each). The CDR3 spans 12 residues. V dropped 4 bases and J dropped 11 bases, with 12 bases sitting between them. The CDR3 DNA follows: TGTGCCAGCAGTTCGGGACCGGGGAAGCAGTTCTTC. Its protein product is CASSSGPGKQFF.

Notes on this clonotype: One junction end does not reproduce the germline sequence, and a read error may be involved. The chain is built from TRBV29-1 and TRBJ2-3, with D unresolved. This CDR3 is built from 11 residues. CDR1 SQVTM and CDR2 ANQGSEA come from the germline V gene. CDR3 in amino acids: CSPGDTDAQYF. The CDR3 region has the DNA TGCAGCCCAGGTGATACAGATGCGCAGTATTTT.

The chain is built from TRBV12-3 or TRBV12-4 and TRBJ2-7, with D maybe TRBD1 (5 bases). This CDR3 contains 13 residues. Trimming pared 4 bases from V and 3 bases from J, leaving 10 bases between. CDR3 nucleotides: TGTGCCAGCAGTTCCCCAGGGTACTACGAGCAGTACTTC. It translates to CASSSPGYYEQYF.

Only a few counts were recorded for this clonotype. The chain joins TRBV6-5 to TRBJ1-6, with TRBD1 identical over 8 bases. Trimming removed 5 bases from V and 10 bases from J; junction bases left unmatched: 7. Germline lookup yields CDR1 MNHEY and CDR2 SVGAGI. This CDR3 has 14 amino acids. This chain's CDR3 is CASSRTGLSSPLHF. The CDR3 coding sequence is TGTGCCAGCAGTAGGACAGGGCTCTCATCACCCCTCCACTTT.

This chain joins TRBV20-1 and TRBJ1-2; TRBD1 aligns across 9 bases. The germline gives CDR1 DFQATT, CDR2 SNEGSKA (reference sequence). This CDR3 has 15 amino acids. The V and J ends lost 0 bases and 6 bases, in that order; junction bases with no gene match: 8. CDR3 loop: CSARDRTGVYHGYTF. The CDR3 nucleotides read TGCAGTGCTAGAGATAGGACAGGGGTGTATCATGGCTACACCTTC.

This clonotype was detected only a few times. The rearrangement links TRBV20-1 to TRBJ2-7; 9 nucleotides line up with TRBD2. J was trimmed by 3 bases and V by 3 bases; bases with no gene match: 9. This CDR3 has 15 residues. From germline, CDR1 is DFQATT and CDR2 SNEGSKA (reference sequence). The CDR3 reads CSARPLAGFFYEQYF. Written as DNA, the CDR3 is TGCAGTGCTAGGCCGCTAGCGGGGTTTTTCTACGAGCAGTACTTC.

This chain uses TRBV11-1 with TRBJ2-7; a possible D gene is TRBD2 (6 bases). This CDR3 has 15 amino acids. Looked up from germline, CDR1 is SGHAT and CDR2 is FQDESV (reference sequence). Trimming cost V 0 bases and J 2 bases, with 11 bases left between them. The CDR3 is CASSLASGLTYEQYF. CDR3 DNA: TGTGCCAGCAGCTTAGCGTCGGGACTGACCTACGAGCAGTACTTC.

This rearrangement joins TRBV29-1 to TRBJ2-1, with 7 positions matching TRBD1. This CDR3 comprises 15 residues. After removal of 0 bases from V and 7 bases from J, the junction contained 9 bases not matched to a gene. Germline V gene sequence: CDR1 SQVTM, CDR2 ANQGSEA. The CDR3 spells CSVEDDRVVWNEQFF. Written as DNA, the CDR3 is TGCAGCGTTGAAGACGACAGGGTCGTGTGGAATGAGCAGTTCTTC.

The chain is built from TRBV14 and TRBJ1-2, with TRBD1 matching 9 bases. This CDR3 has 16 amino acids. Germline lookup yields CDR1 SGHDN and CDR2 FVKESK. The V gene end was trimmed by 0 bases and the J gene end by 4 bases; junction bases not matched to a gene: 6. As DNA, the CDR3 is TGTGCCAGCAGCCAAGAGAAAGGGACAGGGATCTATGGCTACACCTTC. Translating it yields CASSQEKGTGIYGYTF.

The rearrangement links TRBV29-1 to TRBJ1-2, with TRBD1 as a possible D gene (5 bases). This CDR3 has 12 residues. Germline CDR1 SQVTM, CDR2 ANQGSEA. V was cut by 5 bases and J by 4 bases, with 11 bases left in between. CDR3 protein: CSVRRAGYGYTF. In DNA, the CDR3 is TGCAGCGTTCGCAGGGCGGGCTATGGCTACACCTTC.

In regard to this clonotype: An end of the junction does not agree with germline; a read error may underlie this. V and J are TRBV5-1 and TRBJ1-1, with 11 bases fitting TRBD1. Per the germline V gene, CDR1 is SGHRS and CDR2 is YFSETQ. The CDR3 consists of 17 residues. In DNA, the CDR3 is TGCGCCAGCAGCTTGGTGGACAGGGGGCTCATGAACACTGAAGTTTTCTTT. Its protein product is CASSLVDRGLMNTEVFF.